The 8 T cell receptor beta chains in this list originate from one sample, sequenced in a study of breast tumors, draining lymph nodes, adjacent tissues. TCRdb passed the multiplex PCR reads through MiXCR, listing each CDR3 protein once. The repertoire includes 150,000 to 200,000 distinct CDR3 sequences, 30% to 35% of them detected once, and about 4% sits in the top ten. Samples came from axillary lymph nodes draining the breast cancer. The specimen was axillary lymph node tissue. Receptors originate from a female donor with breast cancer. Some clones in this sample may be carry-over from other donors' samples.

The gene calls are TRBV10-3 and TRBJ1-2, with 10 positions matching TRBD1. Per the germline V gene, CDR1 is ENHRY and CDR2 is SYGVKD. The CDR3 runs 14 residues. Losses at the gene ends were 6 bases for V and 7 bases for J; bases not matched to a gene: 8. The CDR3 region is CAIRTGGSMSGYTF. The CDR3 DNA sequence: TGTGCCATCAGGACAGGGGGCTCTATGAGTGGCTACACCTTC.

The chain has TRBV14 and TRBJ2-7; D is unresolved. Trimming shortened V by 4 bases and J by 3 bases, and 16 bases separated the two germline ends. Germline V gives CDR1 SGHDN, CDR2 FVKESK. This CDR3 comprises 15 residues. As DNA, the CDR3 is TGTGCCAGCAGCCTATCCTATAACTCTCTCTACGAGCAGTACTTC. Encoded protein: CASSLSYNSLYEQYF.

This clonotype was picked up many times. This chain connects TRBV5-1 to TRBJ2-7, with TRBD1 matching 11 bases. CDR3 length equals 16 residues. CDR1 SGHRS and CDR2 YFSETQ come from the germline V gene. The J segment lost 3 bases and the V segment lost 3 bases, leaving 8 bases of the junction unmatched. CDR3 bases: TGCGCCAGCAGCTCCATCGGGGGGACAGGGGGCTACGAGCAGTACTTC. Protein sequence: CASSSIGGTGGYEQYF.

This clonotype was found many times. The gene calls are TRBV20-1 and TRBJ1-6; D is unresolved. The CDR3 is made up of 15 amino acids. CDR1 and CDR2 (germline): DFQATT, SNEGSKA (reference sequence). With 0 bases removed from V and 7 bases from J, the gap between germline ends came to 13 bases. CDR3 nucleotides: TGCAGTGCTAGAGACACGGGCCTCGGGAATTCACCCCTCCACTTT. Its translation is CSARDTGLGNSPLHF.

This clonotype was counted ten times or more. The rearrangement uses TRBV9 and TRBJ2-1; the match to TRBD2 covers 9 bases. The CDR3 length is 15 residues. The V segment lost 0 bases and the J segment 8 bases; nucleotides outside the gene matches: 6. CDR1 SGDLS and CDR2 YYNGEE come from the germline V gene. The chain's CDR3 is CASSVGPSGADEQFF. The CDR3 region has the DNA TGTGCCAGCAGCGTAGGTCCTAGCGGGGCTGATGAGCAGTTCTTC.

This clonotype showed up just a few times. The chain uses TRBV28 and TRBJ1-4; a weak D match, TRBD1 (5 bases). V gave up 2 bases and J gave up 5 bases, with 12 bases separating them. Germline V gene lookup returns CDR1 MDHEN and CDR2 SYDVKM. CDR3 length: 15 residues. CDR3 protein: CASSLVGRVNEKLFF. The CDR3, as DNA: TGTGCCAGCAGTTTAGTGGGACGGGTGAATGAAAAACTGTTTTTT.

This clonotype has at least ten counts. V is TRBV7-2 and J is TRBJ2-3; 9 positions match TRBD2. Trimming at V came to 1 base and at J to 5 bases, leaving 10 bases not matched to a gene. The CDR3 spans 17 residues. CDR1 SGHTA and CDR2 FQGNSA come from the germline V gene. The CDR3 loop is CASSLGRGGAGLDTQYF. The CDR3 DNA follows: TGTGCCAGCAGCTTAGGCCGCGGGGGGGCAGGATTAGATACGCAGTATTTT. Looking up the rest from reference TRBV7-2 and TRBJ2-3 gives the full variable domain: GAGVSQSPSNKVTEKGKDVELRCDPISGHTALYWYRQSLGQGLEFLIYFQGNSAPDKSGLPSDRFSAERTGGSVSTLTIQRTQQEDSAVYLCASSLGRGGAGLDTQYFGPGTRLTVL.

This clonotype has a count of ten or more. The chain joins TRBV18 to TRBJ1-6; 8 nucleotides match TRBD1. The CDR3 has 14 residues. Germline lookup yields CDR1 KGHSH and CDR2 LQKENI. With V trimmed by 5 bases and J by 6 bases, 3 bases remained unmatched. CDR3 protein: CASSGQGFNSPLHF. CDR3 in DNA: TGTGCCAGCTCAGGACAGGGATTTAATTCACCCCTCCACTTT. The full variable domain, completed using reference TRBV18 and TRBJ1-6, is NAGVMQNPRHLVRRRGQEARLRCSPMKGHSHVYWYRQLPEEGLKFMVYLQKENIIDESGMPKERFSAEFPKEGPSILRIQQVVRGDSAAYFCASSGQGFNSPLHFGNGTRLTVT.